The present TCR beta chain was sequenced within a study of shared clonotypes between healthy human individuals. Study context: Plates per donor: three CD4 naive, three CD4 memory, two CD8 naive, one CD8 memory. General observations from the study: Large sequencing depth failed to make sorted-subset sequencing complete, rarefaction showed.

Of note for this clone: What it binds is unknown.

The repertoire was sequenced with immunoSEQ multiplex PCR; TCRdb's copy has only in-frame clones and lacks some. Of roughly 2 million clones in the sample, 90% to 97% were seen once. The specimen was naive CD4+ T cells sorted from blood. Subset here: CD45RA+ positively selected. This sequence originates from a man aged 18 to 30 in good health.

The CDR3 DNA reads TGCAGCGTTGGAACAGAGAACACCGGGGAGCTGTTTTTT. It codes for CSVGTENTGELFF. The V gene is TRBV29-1, the J gene TRBJ2-2, with unresolved D. This CDR3 is 13 amino acids long. Trimming stripped 4 bases from V and 1 base from J, with 7 bases between. The V gene's germline CDR1 is SQVTM and CDR2 ANQGSEA.